These 16 T cell receptor beta chains came from one sample sequenced in a study of shared clonotypes between healthy human individuals. Assay: immunoSEQ multiplex PCR; the TCRdb copy retains only in-frame clones and omits some. Of 950,000 to 1,300,000 clones in the sample, about 77% are singletons; the top ten hold over 1.3%. The source material was memory CD4+ T cells sorted from blood. Subset noted: CD45RA-negative fraction. The receptors originated from a man between 18 and 29 years old in good health.

This clone was counted at least ten times. The CDR3 region has the DNA TGTGCCAGCAGCCTTAACTATCCGGGTCTCGCGAACACCGGGGAGCTGTTTTTT. Protein product: CASSLNYPGLANTGELFF. V gene TRBV2 combines with J gene TRBJ2-2, with no clear D. Trimming took off 6 bases at V and 0 bases at J, with 20 bases between the two ends. The germline CDR1 and CDR2 sequences are SNHLY and FYNNEI. The length of the CDR3 is 18 residues. The complete variable domain, with remaining parts taken from reference TRBV2 and TRBJ2-2, reads EPEVTQTPSHQVTQMGQEVILRCVPISNHLYFYWYRQILGQKVEFLVSFYNNEISEKSEIFDDQFSVERPDGSNFTLKIRSTKLEDSAMYFCASSLNYPGLANTGELFFGEGSRLTVL.

This clone was observed a few times. V gene TRBV19 combines with J gene TRBJ2-7; 10 bases map to TRBD1. CDR1 LNHDA and CDR2 SQIVND come from the germline V gene (reference sequence). V shed 5 bases, J shed 2 bases, and the junction held 12 bases outside the gene matches. This CDR3 is built from 17 residues. CDR3 residues: CASSATSPDRGTYEQYF. CDR3 nucleotide sequence: TGTGCCAGTAGTGCGACTTCCCCGGACAGGGGGACCTACGAGCAGTACTTC.

This clone was found a few times. The CDR3 reads CASSPEIAGWNEQFF. DNA of the CDR3: TGTGCCAGCTCACCAGAAATAGCGGGATGGAATGAGCAGTTCTTC. The chain recombines TRBV18 with TRBJ2-1; 8 bases line up with TRBD2. Germline lookup yields CDR1 KGHSH and CDR2 LQKENI. The junction had 7 bases not matched to a gene; V was cut back by 2 bases and J by 7 bases. There are 15 residues in the CDR3. Drawing the rest from reference TRBV18 and TRBJ2-1, the complete variable domain is NAGVMQNPRHLVRRRGQEARLRCSPMKGHSHVYWYRQLPEEGLKFMVYLQKENIIDESGMPKERFSAEFPKEGPSILRIQQVVRGDSAAYFCASSPEIAGWNEQFFGPGTRLTVL.

The chain joins TRBV5-1 to TRBJ2-7; weak D call: TRBD1 (5 bases). The V and J ends lost 5 bases and 3 bases respectively, with 12 bases between them. This CDR3 region has 13 residues. Germline CDR1 and CDR2: SGHRS and YFSETQ. Written as DNA, the CDR3 is TGCGCCAGCAGAAAACCCCAGGGCTACGAGCAGTACTTC. Its protein product is CASRKPQGYEQYF.

Notes on this clone: Other DNA sequences in the sample encode the same CDR3. The chain uses TRBV5-4 and TRBJ2-1; 10 nucleotides match TRBD2. V shed 3 bases, J shed 7 bases, and the junction held 4 bases outside the gene matches. CDR3 length: 14 amino acids. The germline V gene has CDR1 SGHNT and CDR2 YYREEE (reference sequence). The CDR3 coding sequence is TGTGCCAGCAGCTCAGCGGGGGGGCGGAATGAGCAGTTCTTC. This encodes CASSSAGGRNEQFF.

A word on this clone: Other nucleotide sequences in the sample specify the same CDR3. The chain carries TRBV5-1 and TRBJ1-3, with D unclear. Trimming took off 0 bases at V and 2 bases at J, with 9 bases between the two ends. Germline V gives CDR1 SGHRS, CDR2 YFSETQ. The CDR3 is made up of 15 amino acids. CDR3 in amino acids: CASSLVAGAGNTIYF. The CDR3, as DNA: TGCGCCAGCAGCTTGGTGGCAGGAGCTGGAAACACCATATATTTT.

The chain recombines TRBV18 with TRBJ1-1, with TRBD1 matching over 8 bases. Germline lookup yields CDR1 KGHSH and CDR2 LQKENI. The CDR3 is 16 residues long. J was trimmed by 0 bases and V by 3 bases; bases with no gene match: 6. The CDR3 spells CASSPGQGSMNTEAFF. CDR3 in DNA: TGTGCCAGCTCACCTGGACAGGGAAGCATGAACACTGAAGCTTTCTTT.

The genes are TRBV25-1 and TRBJ2-7; 7 bases fit TRBD2. Per germline, CDR1 MGHDK and CDR2 SYGVNS. Trimming took 3 bases from V and 0 from J; bases not matched to a gene: 5. The CDR3 runs to 15 residues. The CDR3 loop reads CASSDTGRSSYEQYF. The CDR3 nucleotides are TGTGCCAGCAGTGATACCGGGAGGAGCTCCTACGAGCAGTACTTC.

This chain links TRBV5-6 with TRBJ1-3; 8 nucleotides match TRBD1. Germline lookup yields CDR1 SGHDT and CDR2 YYEEEE. This CDR3 is built from 17 residues. With 3 bases clipped from V and 2 bases from J, the junction kept 10 bases outside the gene matches. The CDR3: CASSSGWTGRAGNTIYF. The CDR3 DNA follows: TGTGCCAGCAGCTCCGGATGGACAGGGCGGGCTGGAAACACCATATATTTT.

A few counts support this clone. The rearrangement uses TRBV5-6 and TRBJ1-1; D is uncertain. The CDR3 has 14 amino acids. V gave up 2 bases and J gave up 2 bases, with 10 bases separating them. Per the germline V gene, CDR1 is SGHDT and CDR2 is YYEEEE. In DNA, the CDR3 is TGTGCCAGCAGCTTAATCGCCACTAACACTGAAGCTTTCTTT. It yields the protein CASSLIATNTEAFF.

V usage is TRBV19 and J usage is TRBJ2-7; no reliable D call. Germline values: CDR1 LNHDA, CDR2 SQIVND (reference sequence). This CDR3 has 12 amino acids. Trimming cost V 6 bases and J 7 bases, with 13 bases left between them. The CDR3 DNA follows: TGTGCCAGTAGGACCCCATGGGGAGAGCAGTACTTC. Its protein product is CASRTPWGEQYF.

J is TRBJ1-4 and V is TRBV10-2; possibly TRBD1 for D (6 bases). Deletions cut 2 bases from V and 10 bases from J, with 14 bases between. Per germline, CDR1 WSHSY and CDR2 SAAADI. The CDR3 has 14 residues. The CDR3 loop reads CASSERQVRGKLFF. CDR3 sequence (DNA): TGCGCCAGCAGTGAGAGGCAAGTCAGGGGAAAACTGTTTTTT.

This clone appeared a single time. CDR3 in DNA: TGTGCCAGCAGCTTGTCGGCCCTGAAAGAGACCCAGTACTTC. This sequence encodes CASSLSALKETQYF. The chain carries TRBV5-4 and TRBJ2-5; D not certain. The CDR3 has 14 amino acids. The germline CDR1 and CDR2 sequences are SGHNT and YYREEE (reference sequence). With 1 base removed from V and 3 bases from J, the gap between germline ends came to 10 bases.

The chain joins TRBV5-1 to TRBJ1-3; no clear D. With 0 bases removed from V and 0 bases from J, the gap between germline ends came to 7 bases. CDR1 and CDR2 from the germline V gene are SGHRS and YFSETQ. This CDR3 spans 15 amino acids. As DNA, the CDR3 is TGCGCCAGCAGCTTGGCAACGGACTCTGGAAACACCATATATTTT. Its protein is CASSLATDSGNTIYF.

The V call is TRBV5-1, the J call TRBJ2-5; TRBD2 agrees at 13 bases. V shed 5 bases, J shed 5 bases, and the junction held 9 bases outside the gene matches. Germline CDR1 and CDR2: SGHRS and YFSETQ. The CDR3 covers 16 residues. CDR3 nucleotide sequence: TGCGCCAGCAGTTCCACTAGCGGGAGGGTTTCGGAGACCCAGTACTTC. This encodes CASSSTSGRVSETQYF.

This chain joins TRBV30 and TRBJ2-3; 9 positions match TRBD2. V gave up 2 bases and J gave up 4 bases; unmatched junction bases: 7. Germline V gene sequence: CDR1 GTSNPN, CDR2 SVGIG (reference sequence). CDR3 length: 15 amino acids. The CDR3 spells CAWSTSGRFSDTQYF. As DNA, the CDR3 is TGTGCCTGGAGTACCAGCGGGAGGTTTTCAGATACGCAGTATTTT.